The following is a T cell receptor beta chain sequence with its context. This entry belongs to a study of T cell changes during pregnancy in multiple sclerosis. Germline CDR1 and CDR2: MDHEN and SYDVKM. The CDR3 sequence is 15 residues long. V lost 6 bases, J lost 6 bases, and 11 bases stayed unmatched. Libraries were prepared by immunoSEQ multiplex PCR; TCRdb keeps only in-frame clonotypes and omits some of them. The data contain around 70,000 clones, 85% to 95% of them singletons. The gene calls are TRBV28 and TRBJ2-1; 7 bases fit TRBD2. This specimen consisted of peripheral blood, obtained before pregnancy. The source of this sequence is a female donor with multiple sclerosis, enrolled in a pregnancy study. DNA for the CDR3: TGTGCCAGCAGAGTTCTAGCGGATGAACCCAATGAGCAGTTCTTC. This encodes CASRVLADEPNEQFF.